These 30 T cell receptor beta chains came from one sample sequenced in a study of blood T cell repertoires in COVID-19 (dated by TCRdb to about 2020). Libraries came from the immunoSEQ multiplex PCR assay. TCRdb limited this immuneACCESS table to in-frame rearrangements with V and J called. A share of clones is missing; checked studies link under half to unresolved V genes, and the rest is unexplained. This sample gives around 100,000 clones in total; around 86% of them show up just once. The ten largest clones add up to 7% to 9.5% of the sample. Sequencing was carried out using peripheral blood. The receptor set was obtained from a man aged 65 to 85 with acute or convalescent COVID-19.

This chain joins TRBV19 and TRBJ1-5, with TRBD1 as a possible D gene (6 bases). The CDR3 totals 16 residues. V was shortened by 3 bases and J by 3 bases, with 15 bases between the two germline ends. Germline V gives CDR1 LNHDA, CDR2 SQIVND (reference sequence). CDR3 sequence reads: CASSMSGGRVNQPQHF. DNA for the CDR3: TGTGCCAGTAGTATGTCGGGGGGCAGGGTCAATCAGCCCCAGCATTTT.

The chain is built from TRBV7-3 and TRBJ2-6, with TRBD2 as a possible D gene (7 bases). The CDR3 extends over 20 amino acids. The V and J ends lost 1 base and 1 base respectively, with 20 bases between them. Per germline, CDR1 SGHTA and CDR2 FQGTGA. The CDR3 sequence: CASSLRGGTYLKSGANVLTF. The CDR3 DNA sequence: TGTGCCAGCAGCTTAAGGGGAGGGACATACCTCAAATCTGGGGCCAACGTCCTGACTTTC.

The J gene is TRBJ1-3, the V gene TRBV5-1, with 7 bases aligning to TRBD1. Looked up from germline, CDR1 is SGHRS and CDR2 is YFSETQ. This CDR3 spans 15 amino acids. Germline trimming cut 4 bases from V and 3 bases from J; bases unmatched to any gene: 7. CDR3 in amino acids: CASSLTGAGGNTIYF. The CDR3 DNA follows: TGCGCCAGCAGCCTTACAGGGGCAGGTGGAAACACCATATATTTT.

Here the CDR3 reads CASSILPGGRTFF. The CDR3 DNA reads as TGTGCCAGTAGTATTTTACCCGGGGGTAGAACTTTCTTT. The chain has TRBV19 and TRBJ1-1, with a possible D match to TRBD1 (5 bases). V shed 3 bases and J shed 12 bases, with 17 bases lying between them. CDR3 length: 13 amino acids. Germline CDR1 reads LNHDA; CDR2 reads SQIVND (reference sequence). Supplemented by reference TRBV19 and TRBJ1-1, the full variable domain reads DGGITQSPKYLFRKEGQNVTLSCEQNLNHDAMYWYRQDPGQGLRLIYYSQIVNDFQKGDIAEGYSVSREKKESFPLTVTSAQKNPTAFYLCASSILPGGRTFFGQGTRLTVV.

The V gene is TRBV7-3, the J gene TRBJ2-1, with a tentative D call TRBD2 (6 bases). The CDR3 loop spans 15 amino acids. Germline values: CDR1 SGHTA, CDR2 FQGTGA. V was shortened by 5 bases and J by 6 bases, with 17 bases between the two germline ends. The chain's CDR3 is CASSPTGGVGNEQFF. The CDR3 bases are TGTGCCAGCAGCCCTACTGGCGGGGTGGGCAATGAGCAGTTCTTC.

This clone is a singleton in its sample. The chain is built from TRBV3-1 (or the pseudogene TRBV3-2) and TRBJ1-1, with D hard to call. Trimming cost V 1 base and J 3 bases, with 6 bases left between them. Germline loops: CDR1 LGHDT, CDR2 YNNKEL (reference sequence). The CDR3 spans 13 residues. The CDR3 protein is CASSQGGHTEAFF. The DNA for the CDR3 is TGTGCCAGCAGCCAAGGTGGCCACACTGAAGCTTTCTTT.

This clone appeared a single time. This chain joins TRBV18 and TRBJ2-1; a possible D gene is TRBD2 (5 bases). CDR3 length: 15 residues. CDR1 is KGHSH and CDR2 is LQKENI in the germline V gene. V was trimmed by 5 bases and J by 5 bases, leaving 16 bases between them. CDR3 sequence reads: CASSGSLAWNNEQFF. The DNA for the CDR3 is TGTGCCAGCTCAGGAAGTCTAGCTTGGAACAATGAGCAGTTCTTC.

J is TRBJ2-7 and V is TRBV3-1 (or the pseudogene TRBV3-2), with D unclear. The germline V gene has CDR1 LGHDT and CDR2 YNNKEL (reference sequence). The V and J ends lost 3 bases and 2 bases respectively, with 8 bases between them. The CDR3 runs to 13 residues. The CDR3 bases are TGTGCCAGCAGCCAGACTTCAACCTACGAGCAGTACTTC. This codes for CASSQTSTYEQYF.

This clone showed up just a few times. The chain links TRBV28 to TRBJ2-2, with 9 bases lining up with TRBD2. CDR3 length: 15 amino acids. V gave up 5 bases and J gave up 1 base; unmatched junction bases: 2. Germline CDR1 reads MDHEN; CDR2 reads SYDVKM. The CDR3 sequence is CASSALAGNTGELFF. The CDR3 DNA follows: TGTGCCAGCAGTGCACTAGCGGGGAACACCGGGGAGCTGTTTTTT.

The CDR3 DNA follows: TGTGCCATCATGACAGAGAGCTCTGGGGCCAACGTCCTGACTTTC. Its translation: CAIMTESSGANVLTF. The chain combines TRBV10-3 with TRBJ2-6, with D possibly being TRBD1 (5 bases). Germline CDR1 reads ENHRY; CDR2 reads SYGVKD. The CDR3 runs 15 residues. V lost 7 bases and J 0 bases, leaving 10 bases between the germline ends.

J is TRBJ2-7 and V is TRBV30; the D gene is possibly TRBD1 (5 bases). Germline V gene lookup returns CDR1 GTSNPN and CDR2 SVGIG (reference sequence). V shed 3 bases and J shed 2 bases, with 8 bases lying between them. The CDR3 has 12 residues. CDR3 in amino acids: CAWRGQTYEQYF. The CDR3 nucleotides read TGTGCCTGGAGGGGGCAGACCTACGAGCAGTACTTC.

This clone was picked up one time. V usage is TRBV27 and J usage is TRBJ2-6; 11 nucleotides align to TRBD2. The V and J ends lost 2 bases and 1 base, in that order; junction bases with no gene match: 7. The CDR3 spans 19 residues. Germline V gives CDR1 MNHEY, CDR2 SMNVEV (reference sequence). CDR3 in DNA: TGTGCCAGCAGTTTAGTAGCGGGGGGGTTCAGTTCTGGGGCCAACGTCCTGACTTTC. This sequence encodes CASSLVAGGFSSGANVLTF.

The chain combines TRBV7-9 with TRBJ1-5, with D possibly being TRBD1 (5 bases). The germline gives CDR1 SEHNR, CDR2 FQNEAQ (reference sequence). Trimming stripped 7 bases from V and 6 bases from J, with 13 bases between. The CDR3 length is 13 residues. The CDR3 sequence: CASTSGQGQPQHF. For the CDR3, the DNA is TGTGCCAGCACTTCCGGGCAGGGTCAGCCCCAGCATTTT.

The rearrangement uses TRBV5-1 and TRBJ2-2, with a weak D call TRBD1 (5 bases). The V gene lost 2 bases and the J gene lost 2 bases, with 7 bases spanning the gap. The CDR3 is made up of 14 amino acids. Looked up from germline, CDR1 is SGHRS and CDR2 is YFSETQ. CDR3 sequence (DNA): TGCGCCAGCAGCTTAGGGGTAAACACCGGGGAGCTGTTTTTT. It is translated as CASSLGVNTGELFF.

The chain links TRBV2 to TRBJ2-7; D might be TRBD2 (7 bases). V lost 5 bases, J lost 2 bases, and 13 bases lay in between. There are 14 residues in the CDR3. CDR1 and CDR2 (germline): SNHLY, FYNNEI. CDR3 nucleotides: TGTGCCAGCAGTAAGACCGGGGGGCCCTACGAGCAGTACTTC. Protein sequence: CASSKTGGPYEQYF.

In nucleotides, the CDR3 is TGCGCCAGCAGTGACAGCGCTAACTATGGCTACACCTTC. Translated: CASSDSANYGYTF. The chain links TRBV10-1 to TRBJ1-2; D is unclear. The V and J ends lost 3 bases and 0 bases respectively, with 5 bases between them. Germline V lookup: CDR1 WNHNN, CDR2 SYGVQD (reference sequence). This CDR3 has 13 residues.

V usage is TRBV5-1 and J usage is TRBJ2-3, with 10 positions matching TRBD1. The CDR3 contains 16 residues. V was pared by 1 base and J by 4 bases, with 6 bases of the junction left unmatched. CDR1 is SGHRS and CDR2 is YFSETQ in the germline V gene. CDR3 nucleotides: TGCGCCAGCAGCTTGTCTTCGGGGACAGGGGCAGATACGCAGTATTTT. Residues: CASSLSSGTGADTQYF. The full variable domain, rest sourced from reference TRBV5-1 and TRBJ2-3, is KAGVTQTPRYLIKTRGQQVTLSCSPISGHRSVSWYQQTPGQGLQFLFEYFSETQRNKGNFPGRFSGRQFSNSRSEMNVSTLELGDSALYLCASSLSSGTGADTQYFGPGTRLTVL.

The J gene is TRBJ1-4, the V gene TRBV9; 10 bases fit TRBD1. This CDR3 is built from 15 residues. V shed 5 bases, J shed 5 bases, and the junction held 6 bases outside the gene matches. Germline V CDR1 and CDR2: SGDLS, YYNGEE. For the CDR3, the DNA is TGTGCCAGCAGTGGTACGGGACAGGGGAATGAAAAACTGTTTTTT. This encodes CASSGTGQGNEKLFF.

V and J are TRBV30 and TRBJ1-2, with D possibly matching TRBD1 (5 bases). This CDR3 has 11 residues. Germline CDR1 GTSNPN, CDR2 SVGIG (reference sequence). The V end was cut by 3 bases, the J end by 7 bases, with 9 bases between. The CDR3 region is CAWRRGFGYTF. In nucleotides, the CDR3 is TGTGCCTGGAGAAGGGGATTTGGCTACACCTTC.

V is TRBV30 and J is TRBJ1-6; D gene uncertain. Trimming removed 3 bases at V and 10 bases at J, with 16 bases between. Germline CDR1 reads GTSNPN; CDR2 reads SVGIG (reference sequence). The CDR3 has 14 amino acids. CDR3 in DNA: TGTGCCTGGAGGAGCACAGTAGGCTCGTCACCCCTCCACTTT. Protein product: CAWRSTVGSSPLHF.

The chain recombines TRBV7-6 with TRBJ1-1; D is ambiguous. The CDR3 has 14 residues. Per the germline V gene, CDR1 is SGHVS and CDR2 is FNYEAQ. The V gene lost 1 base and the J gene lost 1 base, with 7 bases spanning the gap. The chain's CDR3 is CASSLGGRNTEAFF. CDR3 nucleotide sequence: TGTGCCAGCAGCTTAGGCGGGAGGAACACTGAAGCTTTCTTT.

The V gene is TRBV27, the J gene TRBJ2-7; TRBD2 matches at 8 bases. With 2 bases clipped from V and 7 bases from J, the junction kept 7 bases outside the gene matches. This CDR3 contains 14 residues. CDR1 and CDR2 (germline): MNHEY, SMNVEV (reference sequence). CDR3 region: CASSLEGLGGEQYF. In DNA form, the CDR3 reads TGTGCCAGCAGTTTAGAGGGACTAGGGGGTGAGCAGTACTTC.

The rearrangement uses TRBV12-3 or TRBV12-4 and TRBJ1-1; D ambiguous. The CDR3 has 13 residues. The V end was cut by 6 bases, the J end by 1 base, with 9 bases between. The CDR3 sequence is CASSRTRNTEAFF. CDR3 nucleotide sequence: TGTGCCAGCAGCCGTACACGGAACACTGAAGCTTTCTTT.

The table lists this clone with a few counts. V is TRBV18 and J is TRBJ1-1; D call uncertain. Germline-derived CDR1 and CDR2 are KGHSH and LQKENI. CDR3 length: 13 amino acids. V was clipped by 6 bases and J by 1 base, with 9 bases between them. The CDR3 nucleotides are TGTGCCAGCTCCCTCCAGTGGAACACTGAAGCTTTCTTT. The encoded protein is CASSLQWNTEAFF.

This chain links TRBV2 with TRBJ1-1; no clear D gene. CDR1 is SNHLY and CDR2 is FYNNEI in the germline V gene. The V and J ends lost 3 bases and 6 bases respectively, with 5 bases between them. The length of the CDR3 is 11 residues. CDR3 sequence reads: CASSEAAEAFF. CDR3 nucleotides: TGTGCCAGCAGTGAGGCCGCTGAAGCTTTCTTT.

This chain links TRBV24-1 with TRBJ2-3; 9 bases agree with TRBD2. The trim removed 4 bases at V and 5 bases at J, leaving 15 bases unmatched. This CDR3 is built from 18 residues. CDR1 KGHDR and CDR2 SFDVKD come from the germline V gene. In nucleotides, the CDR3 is TGTGCCACCAGTGACATGCCGTGGGGCGGGGGGGCCCGAGATACGCAGTATTTT. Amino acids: CATSDMPWGGGARDTQYF.

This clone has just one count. DNA of the CDR3: TGTGCCAGCAGCGCCCATGGGGAGCTGTTTTTT. It codes for CASSAHGELFF. The chain couples TRBV9 to TRBJ2-2; D is uncertain. Germline V CDR1 and CDR2: SGDLS, YYNGEE. Deletions cut 3 bases from V and 8 bases from J, with 5 bases between. The CDR3 extends over 11 amino acids.

CDR3 nucleotides: TGTGCCAGCAGCCCCCAGACTAGCGGGGCTTTGTCATACAATGAGCAGTTCTTC. It translates to CASSPQTSGALSYNEQFF. V is TRBV7-8 and J is TRBJ2-1; TRBD2 aligns across 11 bases. The CDR3 has 18 amino acids. In germline, CDR1 is SGHVS, CDR2 FQNEAQ. V gave up 5 bases and J gave up 4 bases; unmatched junction bases: 13.

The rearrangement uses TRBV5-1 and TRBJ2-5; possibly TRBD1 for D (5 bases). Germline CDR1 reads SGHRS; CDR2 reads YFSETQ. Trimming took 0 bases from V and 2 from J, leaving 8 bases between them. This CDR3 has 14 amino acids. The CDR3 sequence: CASSLGQPQETQYF. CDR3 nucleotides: TGCGCCAGCAGCTTGGGACAGCCACAAGAGACCCAGTACTTC.

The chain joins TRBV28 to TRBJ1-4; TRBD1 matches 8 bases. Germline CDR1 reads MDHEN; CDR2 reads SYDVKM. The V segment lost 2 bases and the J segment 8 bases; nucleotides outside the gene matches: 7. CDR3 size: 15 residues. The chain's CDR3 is CASSLGQGGYEKLFF. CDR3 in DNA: TGTGCCAGCAGTTTAGGACAGGGCGGTTACGAAAAACTGTTTTTT.